This T cell receptor beta chain appears in the sequencing data of a study of early T cells in non-severe SARS-CoV-2 infection. This clonotype was observed many times. Its antigen is currently unknown. Germline CDR1 and CDR2: DFQATT and SNEGSKA (reference sequence). The CDR3 has 13 amino acids. Between the trimmed V and J ends, which lost 1 base and 4 bases, there was a span of 10 bases. TCRdb itself ran the 5' RACE reads through MiXCR, one entry per CDR3 protein. In the table there are about 22,000 distinct CDR3 sequences, around 3.3% of which are singletons. Study-wide results and limits: Private and CD4 specificities were missed by VDJdb matching, skewed to anti-spike CD8.

Sequenced input: whole blood. This chain links TRBV20-1 with TRBJ1-2, with D uncertain. This sequence was found in an adult who was a healthcare worker with PCR-confirmed SARS-CoV-2 infection or an uninfected control (not recorded which). The CDR3 is CSARVPAGYGYTF. The CDR3 coding sequence is TGCAGTGCTAGAGTTCCCGCGGGCTATGGCTACACCTTC.